This T cell receptor beta chain was sequenced in a study of shared clonotypes between healthy human individuals. Points from the study as a whole: Represented diversity, genetic and exposure-history alike, was limited by few donors. Shared clonotypes across all four donors exceeded non-shared ones in generation probability. Memory subsets generally showed lower estimated richness than naive subsets. Despite large depth, sorted-subset datasets appeared incompletely sequenced.

Between the trimmed V and J ends, which lost 2 bases and 4 bases, there was a span of 6 bases. The CDR3 contains 13 residues. CDR1 and CDR2 (germline): SEHNR, FQNEAQ (reference sequence). With regard to this clone: Antigen: not known. Additional DNA sequences in this sample encode the identical CDR3.

The naive CD8 fraction comprised CD45RO-negative cells positively selected for CCR7 and excluded terminally differentiated effector memory CD45RA+ cells. Only in-frame clones appear in the TCRdb table, and some are missing; sequencing was by immunoSEQ multiplex PCR. The data hold about 1.9 million clones, with roughly 93% observed a single time. The sequenced sample was naive CD8+ T cells from PBMCs. The source of this sequence is a young man in good health. Some clones in this sample may be carry-over from other donors' samples. The chain has TRBV7-9 and TRBJ1-3; D gene uncertain. The CDR3 nucleotides are TGTGCCAGCAGCTTAAACCTGGGAAACACCATATATTTT. Translated, it gives CASSLNLGNTIYF.